This T cell receptor (beta chain) was identified in a study of blood T cell repertoires in COVID-19 (dated by TCRdb to 2019 to 2021). Notes on the research overall: Samples from collaborators originated in the United States, Italy and Spain and spanned both the acute and convalescent phases of COVID-19. Where HLA class I and class II types were available, the types were taken from metadata supplied by the sample provider, not from assay-based typing. The samples were drawn from the first 160 participants of the ongoing ImmuneRACE study and from 950 to 1,500 subjects provided by 6 global collaborators. Sample metadata almost always included a de-identified subject ID, COVID-19 status, age in years and sex. The repertoires were released in a freely available public database intended as a resource for research on the immune response to SARS-CoV-2. The material from the prospective study consisted of cDNA or gDNA derived from T cells, B-cell-depleted T cells, or PBMCs. Subjects who had been exposed to COVID-19, were actively infected with it, or had recovered from it provided the deeply sampled blood TCRbeta repertoires that made up the dataset.

TCRbeta CDR3 regions were amplified from genomic DNA using the immunoSEQ Assay, a bias-controlled multiplex PCR. The source study handled its data this way. Within the assay, amplification of reference gene primers was used to estimate how many nucleated cells each sample contained. Sequence reads were collapsed and filtered to measure the absolute abundance of every unique TCRbeta CDR3 rearrangement. For each sample, productive Simpson clonality was calculated as the square root of Simpson's diversity index across productive rearrangements. Drawn from immuneACCESS, this table holds only the in-frame rearrangements with V and J called that TCRdb kept. Clones are partly lost; checked studies trace under half to an unresolved V gene and leave the rest unexplained. The V and J calls and clone size were taken over from that table, and D and trimming were inferred from the DNA. The sample table records nearly 250,000 clones; almost 85% of these occur just once. Clones ranked in the top ten supply approximately 8.6% of the sample.

Participants in the prospective study were enrolled through a virtual design, were aged roughly 18 to 100 years, and lived in approximately 25 United States geographic areas. In the prospective study, participants were assigned to cohorts based on the clinical history participants reported in a screening survey and a study questionnaire. Mobile phlebotomists in the prospective study collected whole blood, serum and a nasopharyngeal or oropharyngeal swab from every participant. Over a roughly 2-month period, participants in the prospective study had the option of providing additional blood draws and questionnaires. Prospective study blood samples were shipped either frozen or at room temperature before DNA extraction. About this clone itself: Its antigen has not been determined. Nothing much larger sits one base from this clone, and base qualities are not available.

Looking up the germline V gene yields CDR1 MDHEN and CDR2 SYDVKM. The cysteine opens and the phenylalanine closes a CDR3 of 13 amino acids. The only DNA kept is the CDR3, 39 bases in frame from the first base. V lost 7 bases and J lost 7 bases; the stretch between them is 14 bases long. General study outcomes and caveats: The quantity of clinical and demographic metadata differed by source and by participant and was supplied without curation.

The clonotype originates from a woman aged 45-65 years with acute COVID-19. The sequence is built from TRBV28 and TRBJ1-5; tentative D gene TRBD1, with 5 bases matching. Sequences were obtained from PBMCs or T cells enriched from blood (not recorded which). The sequenced DNA is TGTGCCAGCAAGGAAGGGGTGGGGCAGCCCCAGCATTTT. Translated, it gives CASKEGVGQPQHF.